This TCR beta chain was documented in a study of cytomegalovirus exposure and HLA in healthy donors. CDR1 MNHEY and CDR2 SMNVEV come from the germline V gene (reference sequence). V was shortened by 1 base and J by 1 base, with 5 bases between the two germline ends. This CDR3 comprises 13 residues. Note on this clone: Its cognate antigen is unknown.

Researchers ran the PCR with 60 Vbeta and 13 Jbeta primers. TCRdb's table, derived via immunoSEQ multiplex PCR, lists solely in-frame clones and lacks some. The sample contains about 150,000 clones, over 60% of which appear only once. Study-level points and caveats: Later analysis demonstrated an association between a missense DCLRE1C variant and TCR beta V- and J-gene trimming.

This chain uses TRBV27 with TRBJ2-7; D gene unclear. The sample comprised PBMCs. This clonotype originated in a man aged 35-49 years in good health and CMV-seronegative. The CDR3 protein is CASSLFQSYEQYF. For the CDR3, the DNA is TGTGCCAGCAGTTTATTCCAGTCCTACGAGCAGTACTTC.